One T cell receptor (beta chain) is described in this entry. No antigen is known for it. Trimming took off 2 bases at V and 3 bases at J, with 13 bases between the two ends. The CDR3 contains 15 residues. Germline values: CDR1 SNHLY, CDR2 FYNNEI. Assay used: immunoSEQ multiplex PCR; TCRdb lists only in-frame clones, some missing. This sample carries around 71,000 clones, roughly 78% of them seen once, and the ten largest clones take roughly 3.9%. ViraFEST assay sequencing came after antigen-specific CD4+ T cells were expanded with viral peptide pools. The culture ran for less than 12 days, and then CD4+ T cells were isolated. Having tested negative for nucleocapsid antibodies, the vaccine recipients showed no prior SARS-CoV-2 infection. The data were taken from a study of vaccination effects on CD4 cells after COVID-19.

The chain recombines TRBV2 with TRBJ1-2, with no clear D. This receptor was taken from a human donor who received a COVID-19 vaccine. The specimen comprised CD4+ T cells from PBMCs cultured with HCoV-OC43 spike peptides, sampled before COVID-19 vaccination. The subset here: HCoV-OC43 spike overlapping peptide pool stimulation. Here the CDR3 reads CASSERWLSDYGYTF. CDR3 DNA: TGTGCCAGCAGTGAAAGGTGGCTCTCAGACTATGGCTACACCTTC.